What follows are 27 T cell receptor beta chains derived from one specimen sequenced in a study of siplizumab effects on memory and regulatory T cells. Produced via immunoSEQ multiplex PCR; TCRdb's table is partial and in-frame only. Counted here are more than 75,000 clones, over 85% occurring once; the ten biggest clones make up 5.5% to 7.5%. Sequences were obtained from CD8+ T cells sorted from blood. These TCRs come from a human donor in good health.

The rearrangement links TRBV15 to TRBJ1-5; D might be TRBD1 (5 bases). Germline V gene lookup returns CDR1 LNHNV and CDR2 YYDKDF (reference sequence). Trimming took 5 bases from V and 1 from J, leaving 12 bases between them. The CDR3 covers 15 residues. The CDR3 region has the DNA TGTGCCACCAGCGCAGGGAGAGGGAGCAATCAGCCCCAGCATTTT. Protein: CATSAGRGSNQPQHF.

This clone was counted a few times. The genes are TRBV4-1 and TRBJ1-3, with no clear D. CDR3 length equals 13 residues. V was pared by 2 bases and J by 5 bases, with 7 bases between. Germline V gives CDR1 MGHRA, CDR2 YSYEKL. The CDR3: CASSQLGRNTIYF. CDR3 nucleotide sequence: TGCGCCAGCAGCCAACTCGGGAGAAACACCATATATTTT.

The chain combines TRBV9 with TRBJ2-1, with D tentatively TRBD2 (5 bases). Germline V CDR1 and CDR2: SGDLS, YYNGEE. This CDR3 has 15 amino acids. Trimming removed 0 bases at V and 2 bases at J, with 9 bases between. CDR3 DNA: TGTGCCAGCAGCGTAGGGAGCGGAGCCTACAATGAGCAGTTCTTC. It codes for CASSVGSGAYNEQFF.

In regard to this clone: One end of the junction does not line up with germline, which may come from a read error. The chain combines TRBV6-6 with TRBJ2-1, with unresolved D. This CDR3 spans 14 amino acids. Germline V gene data show CDR1 as MNHNY and CDR2 as SVGAGI (reference sequence). The CDR3 spells CASSYSTVTNGQFF. As DNA, the CDR3 is TGTGCCAGCAGTTACTCGACCGTCACCAATGGGCAGTTCTTC.

The CDR3 DNA follows: TGTGCCAGCAGCTCAAGGACTAGCGGGGCATACGAGCAGTACTTC. Encoded protein: CASSSRTSGAYEQYF. The chain recombines TRBV13 with TRBJ2-7, with 12 positions matching TRBD2. The length of the CDR3 is 15 residues. CDR1 and CDR2 from the germline V gene are PRHDT and FYEKMQ (reference sequence). The junction had 5 bases not matched to a gene; V was cut back by 4 bases and J by 4 bases.

V and J are TRBV13 and TRBJ1-1, with TRBD1 as a possible D gene (6 bases). CDR3 size: 16 residues. Deletions cut 7 bases from V and 1 base from J, with 19 bases between. Germline V gives CDR1 PRHDT, CDR2 FYEKMQ (reference sequence). CDR3 sequence (DNA): TGTGCCAGCACCGGCATTAAACAGGGAGAGAACACTGAAGCTTTCTTT. Translation gives CASTGIKQGENTEAFF. The variable domain in full, completed from reference TRBV13 and TRBJ1-1, reads AAGVIQSPRHLIKEKRETATLKCYPIPRHDTVYWYQQGPGQDPQFLISFYEKMQSDKGSIPDRFSAQQFSDYHSELNMSSLELGDSALYFCASTGIKQGENTEAFFGQGTRLTVV.

The chain uses TRBV6-4 and TRBJ2-1; 7 bases are a match to TRBD2. The germline V gene has CDR1 MRHNA and CDR2 SNTAGT. V was clipped by 7 bases and J by 0 bases; unmatched bases: 18. CDR3 length: 19 residues. Here the CDR3 reads CASTGPFGGASGSYNEQFF. The DNA of the CDR3 is TGTGCCAGCACCGGACCTTTTGGTGGAGCTAGCGGCTCCTACAATGAGCAGTTCTTC.

The rearrangement joins TRBV27 to TRBJ1-1, with D possibly TRBD1 on 6 matching bases. Germline V gives CDR1 MNHEY, CDR2 SMNVEV (reference sequence). The CDR3 is made up of 14 amino acids. Trimming took off 5 bases at V and 1 base at J, with 11 bases between the two ends. CDR3 bases: TGTGCCAGCAGTCTGGGGGGGCGGAACACTGAAGCTTTCTTT. This codes for CASSLGGRNTEAFF.

The chain links TRBV2 to TRBJ1-3, with 7 bases aligning to TRBD1. Germline V gene lookup returns CDR1 SNHLY and CDR2 FYNNEI. J lost 3 bases, V lost 6 bases, and 11 bases had no gene match. This CDR3 is 16 amino acids long. Written as DNA, the CDR3 is TGTGCCAGCAGCCGGGACAGAGGTGGAATTGGAAACACCATATATTTT. As protein: CASSRDRGGIGNTIYF.

At least ten counts were recorded for this clone. V and J are TRBV5-6 and TRBJ2-2; 8 positions agree with TRBD2. Losses at the gene ends were 3 bases for V and 8 bases for J; bases not matched to a gene: 9. CDR3 length: 15 amino acids. In germline, CDR1 is SGHDT, CDR2 YYEEEE. CDR3 in DNA: TGTGCCAGCAGCTCTGAGCGGGAGATAGCTGGGGAGCTGTTTTTT. Residues: CASSSEREIAGELFF.

The J gene is TRBJ2-1, the V gene TRBV7-6, with D unclear. CDR1 is SGHVS and CDR2 is FNYEAQ in the germline V gene. The CDR3 sequence is 15 residues long. The V and J ends lost 1 base and 4 bases respectively, with 11 bases between them. CDR3 loop: CASSLVAGQYNEQFF. The CDR3 DNA reads TGTGCCAGCAGCTTAGTGGCAGGTCAATACAATGAGCAGTTCTTC.

The V and J genes are TRBV29-1 and TRBJ2-7; 11 bases match TRBD2. The CDR3 is 13 amino acids. J lost 5 bases, V lost 4 bases, and 4 bases had no gene match. Per germline, CDR1 SQVTM and CDR2 ANQGSEA. The CDR3 spells CSVGLAGYDEQYF. Here the CDR3 DNA reads TGCAGCGTTGGACTAGCGGGATACGACGAGCAGTACTTC.

The J gene is TRBJ1-2, the V gene TRBV29-1; TRBD1 matches 11 bases. The germline V gene encodes CDR1 SQVTM and CDR2 ANQGSEA. The ends lost 7 bases at V and 6 bases at J; junction bases unmatched: 4. There are 12 residues in the CDR3. Here the CDR3 reads CSAGDRGDGYTF. The CDR3 region has the DNA TGCAGCGCGGGGGACAGGGGGGATGGCTACACCTTC.

The chain has TRBV10-2 and TRBJ1-1, with TRBD1 matching 8 bases. Trimming took 6 bases from V and 6 from J; bases not matched to a gene: 3. Per the germline V gene, CDR1 is WSHSY and CDR2 is SAAADI. The CDR3 runs to 12 residues. The CDR3 coding sequence is TGCGCCAGCAGGCAGGGGGCCTCTGAAGCTTTCTTT. Its translation is CASRQGASEAFF.

This rearrangement joins TRBV7-6 to TRBJ2-1; TRBD2 agrees at 12 bases. J was trimmed by 1 base and V by 5 bases; bases with no gene match: 6. The CDR3 has 17 amino acids. CDR1 is SGHVS and CDR2 is FNYEAQ in the germline V gene. CDR3 amino acids: CASSITSGGPSYNEQFF. The CDR3 DNA sequence: TGTGCCAGCAGCATCACTAGCGGGGGGCCTTCCTACAATGAGCAGTTCTTC. Combining the CDR3 with reference TRBV7-6 and TRBJ2-1 gives the whole variable domain GAGVSQSPRYKVTKRGQDVALRCDPISGHVSLYWYRQALGQGPEFLTYFNYEAQQDKSGLPNDRFSAERPEGSISTLTIQRTEQRDSAMYRCASSITSGGPSYNEQFFGPGTRLTVL.

The rearrangement uses TRBV30 and TRBJ1-5; D might be TRBD1 (6 bases). This CDR3 spans 13 amino acids. V was clipped by 3 bases and J by 7 bases, with 13 bases between them. Germline CDR1 is GTSNPN and CDR2 is SVGIG (reference sequence). The CDR3 sequence: CAWSRGGLQPQHF. The DNA of the CDR3 is TGTGCCTGGAGCCGTGGGGGGCTACAGCCCCAGCATTTT.

The chain uses TRBV11-2 and TRBJ2-7; the match to TRBD1 covers 8 bases. J was trimmed by 0 bases and V by 4 bases; bases with no gene match: 2. This CDR3 has 14 residues. In germline, CDR1 is SGHAT, CDR2 FQNNGV. The CDR3 loop is CASSWTGSSYEQYF. CDR3 bases: TGTGCCAGCAGCTGGACAGGGAGCTCCTACGAGCAGTACTTC.

This clone occurred once. This chain uses TRBV4-2 with TRBJ2-3, with unresolved D. This CDR3 is 15 amino acids long. Germline V lookup: CDR1 LGHNA, CDR2 YNFKEQ. V was shortened by 2 bases and J by 0 bases, with 9 bases between the two germline ends. The CDR3 bases are TGTGCCAGCAGCCAACCTGTGGGAAGCACAGATACGCAGTATTTT. Encoded protein: CASSQPVGSTDTQYF.

The chain links TRBV7-3 to TRBJ2-3; D ambiguous. V was cut by 4 bases and J by 9 bases, with 11 bases left in between. CDR1 and CDR2 from the germline V gene are SGHTA and FQGTGA. This CDR3 contains 12 residues. The CDR3 DNA sequence: TGTGCCAGCAGCTCCGACTCCTACACGCAGTATTTT. It translates to CASSSDSYTQYF.

This chain uses TRBV6-6 with TRBJ2-2, with D tentatively TRBD2 (6 bases). Germline V gene sequence: CDR1 MNHNY, CDR2 SVGAGI (reference sequence). CDR3 length: 11 amino acids. Trimming shortened V by 10 bases and J by 6 bases, and 9 bases separated the two germline ends. Here the CDR3 DNA reads TGTGCCACTTGGGGGGCCGGGGAGCTGTTTTTT. Amino acids: CATWGAGELFF.

V and J are TRBV19 and TRBJ1-1; 8 bases align to TRBD1. Trimming took 1 base from V and 3 from J; bases not matched to a gene: 10. Germline values: CDR1 LNHDA, CDR2 SQIVND (reference sequence). This CDR3 has 17 residues. CDR3 protein: CASSIVARGLVYTEAFF. CDR3 DNA: TGTGCCAGTAGTATAGTGGCCAGGGGGCTCGTTTACACTGAAGCTTTCTTT.

V is TRBV7-9 and J is TRBJ2-1; 10 nucleotides line up with TRBD2. The germline gives CDR1 SEHNR, CDR2 FQNEAQ (reference sequence). After removal of 4 bases from V and 8 bases from J, the junction contained 5 bases not matched to a gene. This CDR3 comprises 14 residues. CDR3 in amino acids: CASSSGLALYEQFF. The CDR3 region has the DNA TGTGCCAGCAGCTCGGGACTAGCGCTCTATGAGCAGTTCTTC. Combining the CDR3 with reference TRBV7-9 and TRBJ2-1 gives the whole variable domain DTGVSQNPRHKITKRGQNVTFRCDPISEHNRLYWYRQTLGQGPEFLTYFQNEAQLEKSRLLSDRFSAERPKGSFSTLEIQRTEQGDSAMYLCASSSGLALYEQFFGPGTRLTVL.

The chain links TRBV27 to TRBJ2-5; 9 bases fit TRBD2. Germline lookup yields CDR1 MNHEY and CDR2 SMNVEV (reference sequence). Trimming at V came to 5 bases and at J to 0 bases, leaving 13 bases not matched to a gene. CDR3 length equals 18 residues. CDR3 nucleotide sequence: TGTGCCAGCAGTCCGGGGGTAGCGGGGGCCTTGTACCAAGAGACCCAGTACTTC. Protein product: CASSPGVAGALYQETQYF.

The rearrangement links TRBV7-6 to TRBJ2-1, with 15 bases that match TRBD2. CDR3 length: 15 residues. Germline V gene sequence: CDR1 SGHVS, CDR2 FNYEAQ. Trimming took 4 bases from V and 6 from J; bases not matched to a gene: 1. The CDR3 region has the DNA TGTGCCAGCAGCTCGGGACTAGCGGGAGGCAATGAGCAGTTCTTC. This translates into CASSSGLAGGNEQFF. Together with reference TRBV7-6 and TRBJ2-1, the CDR3 gives the full variable domain: GAGVSQSPRYKVTKRGQDVALRCDPISGHVSLYWYRQALGQGPEFLTYFNYEAQQDKSGLPNDRFSAERPEGSISTLTIQRTEQRDSAMYRCASSSGLAGGNEQFFGPGTRLTVL.

The chain carries TRBV7-9 and TRBJ1-2; D might be TRBD1 (6 bases). Germline V CDR1 and CDR2: SEHNR, FQNEAQ (reference sequence). This CDR3 contains 17 residues. The V and J ends lost 0 bases and 0 bases respectively, with 14 bases between them. CDR3 protein: CASSLALAGAPNYGYTF. The CDR3 DNA is TGTGCCAGCAGCTTAGCTCTGGCGGGGGCACCTAACTATGGCTACACCTTC.

V usage is TRBV5-1 and J usage is TRBJ1-5, with 7 bases identical to TRBD1. Germline values: CDR1 SGHRS, CDR2 YFSETQ. J was trimmed by 7 bases and V by 0 bases; bases with no gene match: 1. This CDR3 region has 13 residues. The CDR3 DNA reads as TGCGCCAGCAGCTTGGACAGGGGACAGCCCCAGCATTTT. This translates into CASSLDRGQPQHF.

The rearrangement uses TRBV15 and TRBJ2-5, with 13 bases that match TRBD2. This CDR3 is 15 amino acids long. V was pared by 5 bases and J by 2 bases, with 2 bases of the junction left unmatched. Per the germline V gene, CDR1 is LNHNV and CDR2 is YYDKDF (reference sequence). The CDR3 sequence is CATSGTSGTQETQYF. CDR3 nucleotides: TGTGCCACCAGCGGGACTAGCGGGACTCAAGAGACCCAGTACTTC.